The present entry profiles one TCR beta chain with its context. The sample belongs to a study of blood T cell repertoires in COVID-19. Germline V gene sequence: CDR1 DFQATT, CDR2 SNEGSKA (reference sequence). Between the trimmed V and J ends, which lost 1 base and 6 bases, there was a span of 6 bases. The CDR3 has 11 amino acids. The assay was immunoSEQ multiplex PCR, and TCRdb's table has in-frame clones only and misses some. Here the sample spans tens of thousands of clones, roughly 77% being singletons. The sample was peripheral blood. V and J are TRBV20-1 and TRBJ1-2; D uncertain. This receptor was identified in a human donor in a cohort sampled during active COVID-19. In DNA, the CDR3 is TGCAGTGCTAGAGTGAGGGATGGCTACACCTTC. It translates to CSARVRDGYTF.